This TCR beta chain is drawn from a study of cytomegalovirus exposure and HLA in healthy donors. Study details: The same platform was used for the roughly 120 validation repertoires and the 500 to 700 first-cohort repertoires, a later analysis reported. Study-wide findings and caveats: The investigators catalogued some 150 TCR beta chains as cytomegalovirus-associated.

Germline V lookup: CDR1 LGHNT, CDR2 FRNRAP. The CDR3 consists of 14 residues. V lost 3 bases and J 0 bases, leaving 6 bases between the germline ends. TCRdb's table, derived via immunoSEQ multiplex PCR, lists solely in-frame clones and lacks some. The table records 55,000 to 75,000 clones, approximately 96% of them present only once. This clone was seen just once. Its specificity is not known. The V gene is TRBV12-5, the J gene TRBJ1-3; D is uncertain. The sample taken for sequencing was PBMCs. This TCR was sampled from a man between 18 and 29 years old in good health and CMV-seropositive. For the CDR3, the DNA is TGTGCTAGTGGTTTACTGAGCTCTGGAAACACCATATATTTT. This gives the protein CASGLLSSGNTIYF.